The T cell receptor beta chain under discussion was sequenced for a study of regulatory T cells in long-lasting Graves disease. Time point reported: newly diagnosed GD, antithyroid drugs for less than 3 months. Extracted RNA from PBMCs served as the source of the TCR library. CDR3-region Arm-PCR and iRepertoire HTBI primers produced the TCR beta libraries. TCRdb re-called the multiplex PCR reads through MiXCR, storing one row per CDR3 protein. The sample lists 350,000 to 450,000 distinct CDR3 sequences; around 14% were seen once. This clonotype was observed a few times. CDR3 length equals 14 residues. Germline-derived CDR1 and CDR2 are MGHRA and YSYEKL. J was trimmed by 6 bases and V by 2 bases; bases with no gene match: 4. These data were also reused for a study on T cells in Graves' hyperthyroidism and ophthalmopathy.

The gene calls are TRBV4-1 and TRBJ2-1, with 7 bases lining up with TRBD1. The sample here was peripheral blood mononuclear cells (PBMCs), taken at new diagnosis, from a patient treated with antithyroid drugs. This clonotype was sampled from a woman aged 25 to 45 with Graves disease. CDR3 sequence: CASSQLRDSNEQFF. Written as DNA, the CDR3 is TGCGCCAGCAGCCAACTCCGGGACAGCAATGAGCAGTTCTTC.